This T cell receptor (beta chain) emerged from a study of lymphopenia after photon versus proton radiotherapy. This table comes from immunoSEQ multiplex PCR, and its TCRdb copy is limited to in-frame clones, with some not included. Of some 76,000 clones in the sample, around 90% were seen once. V was pared by 5 bases and J by 0 bases, with 12 bases of the junction left unmatched. Germline V CDR1 and CDR2: MDHEN, SYDVKM. CDR3 length: 18 amino acids. This chain uses TRBV28 with TRBJ1-5, with 8 bases that match TRBD1. The clonotype was recovered from a woman aged 40 to 50 with cholangiocarcinoma. Sequenced here: peripheral blood, sampled from a patient treated with photon-based radiotherapy. The CDR3 spells CASSPLDRGAYSNQPQHF. The CDR3 bases are TGTGCCAGCAGTCCCCTCGACAGGGGAGCCTATAGCAATCAGCCCCAGCATTTT. Full variable domain (missing parts from reference TRBV28 and TRBJ1-5): DVKVTQSSRYLVKRTGEKVFLECVQDMDHENMFWYRQDPGLGLRLIYFSYDVKMKEKGDIPEGYSVSREKKERFSLILESASTNQTSMYLCASSPLDRGAYSNQPQHFGDGTRLSIL.